Listed below are T cell receptor beta chains from one sample, sequenced in a study of blood T cell repertoires in COVID-19. Clones were sequenced by immunoSEQ multiplex PCR, and TCRdb holds only the in-frame ones, with some missing. The table has 190,000 or so clones, 87% seen once. What was sequenced was PBMCs or T cells enriched from blood (not recorded which). These receptors all come from a man aged 18 to 35 with acute COVID-19. The CDR3 runs from the conserved cysteine through the conserved F or W. Fields, in order: V gene, clone size, J gene, D gene, CDR3 protein, CDR3 DNA. A D gene is named only where the DNA matches it firmly. The size field is filled for only some rows; it gives once, few, many or a size class.

V gene: TRBV19; clone size: NA; J gene: TRBJ1-2; D gene: TRBD1; CDR3 protein: CASSIAGTGYGYTF; CDR3 DNA: TGTGCCAGTAGTATAGCGGGGACAGGGTACGGCTACACCTTC
V gene: TRBV4-1; clone size: NA; J gene: TRBJ2-3; D gene: TRBD2; CDR3 protein: CASSQEGREQRTDTQYF; CDR3 DNA: TGCGCCAGCAGCCAAGAGGGGCGGGAGCAGCGGACAGATACGCAGTATTTT
V gene: TRBV27; clone size: NA; J gene: TRBJ1-2; D gene: TRBD1; CDR3 protein: CASTLTGQGSYGYTF; CDR3 DNA: TGTGCCAGCACCCTAACGGGACAGGGGAGCTATGGCTACACCTTC
V gene: TRBV23-1; clone size: NA; J gene: TRBJ1-1; D gene: TRBD1; CDR3 protein: CASSQDGTGSNTEAFF; CDR3 DNA: TGCGCCAGCAGTCAAGATGGGACAGGGTCCAACACTGAAGCTTTCTTT
V gene: TRBV29-1; clone size: NA; J gene: TRBJ1-1; D gene: TRBD1; CDR3 protein: CSVGATGTQNTEAFF; CDR3 DNA: TGCAGCGTTGGAGCGACAGGGACGCAGAACACTGAAGCTTTCTTT
V gene: TRBV4-1; clone size: few; J gene: TRBJ2-7; D gene: NA; CDR3 protein: CASSPPASEQYF; CDR3 DNA: TGCGCCAGCAGCCCCCCTGCGTCGGAGCAGTACTTC
V gene: TRBV7-2; clone size: NA; J gene: TRBJ2-7; D gene: TRBD2; CDR3 protein: CASSLGGGSYEQYF; CDR3 DNA: TGTGCCAGCAGCTTAGGCGGGGGGTCCTACGAGCAGTACTTC
V gene: TRBV4-1; clone size: NA; J gene: TRBJ1-1; D gene: NA; CDR3 protein: CASSQGAMANTEAFF; CDR3 DNA: TGCGCCAGCAGCCAAGGGGCCATGGCGAACACTGAAGCTTTCTTT
V gene: TRBV3-1/TRBV3-2; clone size: once; J gene: TRBJ1-2; D gene: TRBD1; CDR3 protein: CASSQPGQGGSDYGYTF; CDR3 DNA: TGTGCCAGCAGCCAGCCGGGACAGGGTGGATCCGACTATGGCTACACCTTC
V gene: TRBV14; clone size: NA; J gene: TRBJ1-2; D gene: NA; CDR3 protein: CASSQEGGIGGYTF; CDR3 DNA: TGTGCCAGCAGCCAAGAGGGAGGTATCGGTGGCTACACCTTC
V gene: TRBV6-5; clone size: NA; J gene: TRBJ2-5; D gene: TRBD2; CDR3 protein: CASSHSGSRETQYF; CDR3 DNA: TGTGCCAGCAGTCATAGCGGGAGTCGGGAGACCCAGTACTTC
V gene: TRBV30; clone size: NA; J gene: TRBJ2-7; D gene: TRBD2; CDR3 protein: CAGTSGFYEQYF; CDR3 DNA: TGTGCAGGGACTAGCGGTTTCTACGAGCAGTACTTC
V gene: TRBV19; clone size: NA; J gene: TRBJ1-5; D gene: NA; CDR3 protein: CASTDRVNQPQHF; CDR3 DNA: TGTGCCAGTACCGACAGAGTAAATCAGCCCCAGCATTTT
V gene: TRBV7-9; clone size: NA; J gene: TRBJ2-5; D gene: TRBD2; CDR3 protein: CASSLGLAGEETQYF; CDR3 DNA: TGTGCCAGCAGCTTAGGGCTAGCGGGAGAAGAGACCCAGTACTTC
V gene: TRBV28; clone size: NA; J gene: TRBJ1-2; D gene: TRBD1; CDR3 protein: CASSLWGTGYGYTF; CDR3 DNA: TGTGCCAGCAGTTTATGGGGGACAGGTTATGGCTACACCTTC
V gene: TRBV4-1; clone size: NA; J gene: TRBJ2-1; D gene: NA; CDR3 protein: CASSQVRTFSGYNEQFF; CDR3 DNA: TGCGCCAGCAGCCAAGTCCGAACGTTCAGCGGGTACAATGAGCAGTTCTTC
V gene: TRBV5-8; clone size: NA; J gene: TRBJ2-2; D gene: NA; CDR3 protein: CASSLGLISPGNTGELFF; CDR3 DNA: TGTGCCAGCAGCTTGGGTCTGATTTCGCCAGGGAATACCGGGGAGCTGTTTTTT
V gene: TRBV19; clone size: NA; J gene: TRBJ2-1; D gene: TRBD1; CDR3 protein: CASSTRTGDNEQFF; CDR3 DNA: TGTGCCAGTAGTACAAGGACAGGGGACAATGAGCAGTTCTTC
V gene: TRBV28; clone size: NA; J gene: TRBJ2-5; D gene: NA; CDR3 protein: CASSYGTKETQYF; CDR3 DNA: TGTGCCAGCAGTTACGGGACAAAAGAGACCCAGTACTTC
V gene: TRBV28; clone size: once; J gene: TRBJ2-7; D gene: NA; CDR3 protein: CASSTSSYEQYF; CDR3 DNA: TGTGCCAGCAGTACGAGCTCCTACGAGCAGTACTTC
V gene: TRBV5-1; clone size: NA; J gene: TRBJ2-5; D gene: TRBD2; CDR3 protein: CASSLGTSGGLQGTQYF; CDR3 DNA: TGCGCCAGCAGCTTGGGGACTAGCGGGGGACTCCAAGGGACCCAGTACTTC
V gene: TRBV6-5; clone size: NA; J gene: TRBJ2-3; D gene: NA; CDR3 protein: CASSYRRGSTDTQYF; CDR3 DNA: TGTGCCAGCAGTTACCGTCGCGGGTCCACAGATACGCAGTATTTT
V gene: TRBV2; clone size: NA; J gene: TRBJ1-3; D gene: NA; CDR3 protein: CASSPAGDRNTIYF; CDR3 DNA: TGTGCCAGCAGTCCGGCAGGGGACCGAAACACCATATATTTT
V gene: TRBV10-3; clone size: few; J gene: TRBJ2-1; D gene: NA; CDR3 protein: CAISESGSTSSYNEQFF; CDR3 DNA: TGTGCCATCAGTGAGTCGGGTAGCACGAGCTCCTACAATGAGCAGTTCTTC
V gene: TRBV19; clone size: NA; J gene: TRBJ2-5; D gene: NA; CDR3 protein: CASSIDAGIVETQYF; CDR3 DNA: TGTGCCAGTAGTATCGACGCGGGAATAGTGGAGACCCAGTACTTC
V gene: TRBV2; clone size: NA; J gene: TRBJ2-7; D gene: TRBD2; CDR3 protein: CASSVLLAGDVQYF; CDR3 DNA: TGTGCCAGCAGTGTCTTACTAGCGGGAGACGTGCAGTACTTC
V gene: TRBV27; clone size: NA; J gene: TRBJ2-3; D gene: NA; CDR3 protein: CASSLFSGDSTDTQYF; CDR3 DNA: TGTGCCAGCAGTTTATTCTCGGGAGATAGCACAGATACGCAGTATTTT
V gene: TRBV28; clone size: NA; J gene: TRBJ2-2; D gene: NA; CDR3 protein: CASSRGDSNTGELFF; CDR3 DNA: TGTGCCAGCAGCCGCGGGGATTCGAACACCGGGGAGCTGTTTTTT
V gene: TRBV29-1; clone size: NA; J gene: TRBJ2-3; D gene: TRBD2; CDR3 protein: CSVDRAGGGADTQYF; CDR3 DNA: TGCAGCGTTGATCGGGCGGGAGGAGGGGCAGATACGCAGTATTTT
V gene: TRBV5-8; clone size: NA; J gene: TRBJ2-4; D gene: TRBD1; CDR3 protein: CASGLDRASRIAKNIQYF; CDR3 DNA: TGTGCCAGCGGATTGGACAGGGCCTCCCGAATAGCCAAAAACATTCAGTACTTC
V gene: TRBV20-1; clone size: NA; J gene: TRBJ1-1; D gene: NA; CDR3 protein: CSARGEGTAFF; CDR3 DNA: TGCAGTGCTAGGGGGGAGGGAACGGCTTTCTTT
V gene: TRBV7-9; clone size: NA; J gene: TRBJ2-7; D gene: TRBD2; CDR3 protein: CASGNSGNSYEQYF; CDR3 DNA: TGTGCCAGCGGAAACAGCGGGAACTCCTACGAGCAGTACTTC
V gene: TRBV23-1; clone size: NA; J gene: TRBJ2-7; D gene: TRBD2; CDR3 protein: CASRPRLAQRSSYEQYF; CDR3 DNA: TGCGCCAGCAGACCAAGACTAGCTCAGAGGAGCTCCTACGAGCAGTACTTC
V gene: TRBV4-2; clone size: NA; J gene: TRBJ1-5; D gene: NA; CDR3 protein: CASSQDGRVLSNQPQHF; CDR3 DNA: TGTGCCAGCAGCCAAGATGGGAGGGTCCTGAGCAATCAGCCCCAGCATTTT
V gene: TRBV18; clone size: NA; J gene: TRBJ2-1; D gene: NA; CDR3 protein: CASSPPQGGTSNEQFF; CDR3 DNA: TGTGCCAGCTCACCACCTCAAGGGGGAACGAGCAATGAGCAGTTCTTC
V gene: TRBV19; clone size: NA; J gene: TRBJ1-5; D gene: NA; CDR3 protein: CASSISGGVKLEPQHF; CDR3 DNA: TGTGCCAGTAGTATTAGTGGAGGGGTTAAATTGGAGCCCCAGCATTTT
V gene: TRBV25-1; clone size: few; J gene: TRBJ2-5; D gene: NA; CDR3 protein: CASSELGDETQYF; CDR3 DNA: TGTGCCAGCAGTGAATTGGGAGACGAGACCCAGTACTTC
V gene: TRBV5-1; clone size: NA; J gene: TRBJ1-1; D gene: NA; CDR3 protein: CASSSGQNTEAFF; CDR3 DNA: TGCGCCAGCAGCTCGGGACAGAACACTGAAGCTTTCTTT
V gene: TRBV7-9; clone size: NA; J gene: TRBJ1-1; D gene: NA; CDR3 protein: CASSVTGTEAFF; CDR3 DNA: TGTGCCAGCAGCGTGACAGGTACCGAAGCTTTCTTT
V gene: TRBV3-1/TRBV3-2; clone size: NA; J gene: TRBJ2-7; D gene: TRBD2; CDR3 protein: CASSPAGTTYEQYF; CDR3 DNA: TGTGCCAGCAGCCCAGCGGGGACTACCTACGAGCAGTACTTC
V gene: TRBV30; clone size: NA; J gene: TRBJ2-1; D gene: NA; CDR3 protein: CAWSAGSGSNEQFF; CDR3 DNA: TGTGCCTGGAGTGCGGGGAGTGGGTCCAATGAGCAGTTCTTC
V gene: TRBV9; clone size: few; J gene: TRBJ1-4; D gene: NA; CDR3 protein: CASSREGVNEKLFF; CDR3 DNA: TGTGCCAGCTCCAGGGAGGGGGTAAATGAAAAACTGTTTTTT
V gene: TRBV10-3; clone size: NA; J gene: TRBJ2-3; D gene: TRBD2; CDR3 protein: CAIGTGGPGDTQYF; CDR3 DNA: TGTGCCATCGGGACGGGAGGGCCGGGAGATACGCAGTATTTT
V gene: TRBV9; clone size: NA; J gene: TRBJ2-3; D gene: TRBD1; CDR3 protein: CASSTRTGVLADTQYF; CDR3 DNA: TGTGCCAGCAGCACGCGGACAGGGGTGCTGGCAGATACGCAGTATTTT
V gene: TRBV29-1; clone size: NA; J gene: TRBJ1-1; D gene: NA; CDR3 protein: CSANREFLSEAFF; CDR3 DNA: TGCAGCGCCAACAGGGAGTTCTTAAGTGAAGCTTTCTTT
V gene: TRBV7-9; clone size: once; J gene: TRBJ2-1; D gene: TRBD2; CDR3 protein: CASSSGSGLAVEQFF; CDR3 DNA: TGTGCCAGCAGCTCCGGGTCGGGACTAGCAGTTGAGCAGTTCTTC
V gene: TRBV19; clone size: NA; J gene: TRBJ1-6; D gene: NA; CDR3 protein: CASSINSNSPLHF; CDR3 DNA: TGTGCCAGTAGTATCAACAGTAATTCACCCCTCCACTTT
V gene: TRBV11-3; clone size: NA; J gene: TRBJ2-2; D gene: NA; CDR3 protein: CASSLSRTGELFF; CDR3 DNA: TGTGCCAGCAGCTTATCACGGACCGGGGAGCTGTTTTTT
V gene: TRBV4-1; clone size: NA; J gene: TRBJ2-2; D gene: TRBD2; CDR3 protein: CASSFGLAGAGELFF; CDR3 DNA: TGCGCCAGCAGCTTCGGACTAGCGGGAGCCGGGGAGCTGTTTTTT
V gene: TRBV6-1; clone size: once; J gene: TRBJ2-3; D gene: TRBD2; CDR3 protein: CASSETSGVTDTQYF; CDR3 DNA: TGTGCCAGCAGTGAAACTAGCGGGGTCACAGATACGCAGTATTTT
V gene: TRBV25-1; clone size: NA; J gene: TRBJ2-5; D gene: TRBD1; CDR3 protein: CASTEGGQGAQETQYF; CDR3 DNA: TGTGCCAGCACCGAAGGGGGACAGGGGGCTCAAGAGACCCAGTACTTC
V gene: TRBV11-3; clone size: NA; J gene: TRBJ1-3; D gene: NA; CDR3 protein: CASSLDRRNTIYF; CDR3 DNA: TGTGCCAGCAGCTTAGACAGGCGAAACACCATATATTTT
V gene: TRBV28; clone size: NA; J gene: TRBJ2-3; D gene: TRBD2; CDR3 protein: CASSSLAGGTQYF; CDR3 DNA: TGTGCCAGCAGTTCCCTAGCGGGAGGTACGCAGTATTTT
V gene: TRBV7-2; clone size: NA; J gene: TRBJ2-1; D gene: TRBD2; CDR3 protein: CASSSLAGVTYNEQFF; CDR3 DNA: TGTGCCAGCAGCTCGCTAGCGGGAGTAACCTACAATGAGCAGTTCTTC
V gene: TRBV30; clone size: once; J gene: TRBJ2-6; D gene: TRBD1; CDR3 protein: CAWQGAGANVLTF; CDR3 DNA: TGTGCCTGGCAGGGGGCAGGGGCCAACGTCCTGACTTTC